The 19 T cell receptor beta chains below were found in one sample sequenced in a study of OX40 agonist ivuxolimab in advanced cancers. The table came from immunoSEQ multiplex PCR; TCRdb's copy has only in-frame clones and leaves some out. The data hold about 70,000 clones, with approximately 86% observed a single time. Source: CD4+ or CD8+ T cells sorted from blood, taken in a trial of the OX40 agonist ivuxolimab. The receptors originated from an adult with an advanced solid tumor such as melanoma, head and neck, liver or kidney cancer.

The chain uses TRBV19 and TRBJ2-7, with D perhaps TRBD1 or TRBD2 (6 bases each). Germline V gene sequence: CDR1 LNHDA, CDR2 SQIVND (reference sequence). There are 19 residues in the CDR3. V shed 5 bases and J shed 0 bases, with 26 bases lying between them. DNA of the CDR3: TGTGCCAGTAGTGATATATTTCGGGGGCAGGGCTCCAGCTCCTACGAGCAGTACTTC. Its protein product is CASSDIFRGQGSSSYEQYF.

The chain combines TRBV16 with TRBJ1-1; D ambiguous. Trimming removed 2 bases at V and 0 bases at J, with 10 bases between. The CDR3 runs 15 residues. In germline, CDR1 is KGHSY, CDR2 FQNENV. CDR3 loop: CASSQLGLLNTEAFF. The CDR3 DNA follows: TGTGCCAGCAGCCAACTCGGGCTGCTGAACACTGAAGCTTTCTTT.

The V call is TRBV12-5, the J call TRBJ2-1; TRBD1 matches at 7 bases. With V trimmed by 5 bases and J by 5 bases, 3 bases remained unmatched. The CDR3 covers 13 residues. From germline, CDR1 is LGHNT and CDR2 FRNRAP. DNA for the CDR3: TGTGCTAGTGGTCGACAGGGAAACAATGAGCAGTTCTTC. This sequence encodes CASGRQGNNEQFF.

The rearrangement links TRBV6-5 to TRBJ2-7; TRBD2 matches 7 bases. The ends lost 2 bases at V and 4 bases at J; junction bases unmatched: 5. Germline V gene data show CDR1 as MNHEY and CDR2 as SVGAGI. CDR3 size: 14 residues. CDR3 amino acids: CASSYAGGWYEQYF. CDR3 in DNA: TGTGCCAGCAGTTACGCCGGGGGGTGGTACGAGCAGTACTTC.

CDR3 region: CASSTQGSQETQYF. CDR3 coding DNA: TGTGCCAGCTCAACACAGGGGAGCCAAGAGACCCAGTACTTC. The chain recombines TRBV18 with TRBJ2-5, with TRBD1 matching 7 bases. Looked up from germline, CDR1 is KGHSH and CDR2 is LQKENI. This CDR3 is 14 amino acids long. The J segment lost 1 base and the V segment lost 5 bases, leaving 4 bases of the junction unmatched. Full variable domain (remainder filled in from reference TRBV18 and TRBJ2-5): NAGVMQNPRHLVRRRGQEARLRCSPMKGHSHVYWYRQLPEEGLKFMVYLQKENIIDESGMPKERFSAEFPKEGPSILRIQQVVRGDSAAYFCASSTQGSQETQYFGPGTRLLVL.

The chain employs TRBV30 and TRBJ1-5; D may be TRBD1 (6 bases). This CDR3 spans 13 amino acids. In germline, CDR1 is GTSNPN, CDR2 SVGIG (reference sequence). V was trimmed by 0 bases and J by 9 bases, leaving 12 bases between them. The CDR3 protein is CAWSVGGRGPQHF. CDR3 nucleotide sequence: TGTGCCTGGAGTGTCGGGGGCCGGGGGCCCCAGCATTTT.

The chain is built from TRBV2 and TRBJ2-3; tentative D call: TRBD1 (6 bases). The V end lost 9 bases, the J end lost 0 bases, and 10 bases lay between the germline ends. Germline values: CDR1 SNHLY, CDR2 FYNNEI. The CDR3 covers 13 residues. This chain's CDR3 is CASGQSSTDTQYF. The CDR3 DNA is TGTGCCAGTGGACAGTCTAGCACAGATACGCAGTATTTT.

V gene TRBV6-5 combines with J gene TRBJ1-4, with unresolved D. The CDR3 has 15 residues. Germline V gene lookup returns CDR1 MNHEY and CDR2 SVGAGI. The ends were cut back, 6 bases at V and 1 base at J, with 12 bases in the middle. In DNA form, the CDR3 reads TGTGCCAGCAGGACGGCCCGGGGAACTAATGAAAAACTGTTTTTT. Protein sequence: CASRTARGTNEKLFF.

The chain couples TRBV7-6 to TRBJ1-1, with TRBD1 identical over 7 bases. This CDR3 is built from 16 residues. Trimming took 5 bases from V and 4 from J; bases not matched to a gene: 13. Germline V gives CDR1 SGHVS, CDR2 FNYEAQ. The CDR3 DNA follows: TGTGCCAGCAGCCGAGAGACAGGGTCGGTGATCACTGAAGCTTTCTTT. This codes for CASSRETGSVITEAFF.

The gene calls are TRBV5-1 and TRBJ2-3; 7 bases agree with TRBD1. The J segment lost 0 bases and the V segment lost 4 bases, leaving 5 bases of the junction unmatched. The CDR3 covers 15 residues. The V gene's germline CDR1 is SGHRS and CDR2 YFSETQ. DNA of the CDR3: TGCGCCAGCAGCCGGATACAGGGGAGCACAGATACGCAGTATTTT. Translated, it gives CASSRIQGSTDTQYF.

The sample holds a few counts of this clone. The J gene is TRBJ1-2, the V gene TRBV19, with TRBD1 matching 9 bases. The germline CDR1 and CDR2 sequences are LNHDA and SQIVND (reference sequence). CDR3 length: 15 amino acids. Losses at the gene ends were 3 bases for V and 4 bases for J; bases not matched to a gene: 6. The CDR3 DNA reads as TGTGCCAGTAGTATTCCCGGGACAGGGAGCTATGGCTACACCTTC. It codes for CASSIPGTGSYGYTF.

The V gene is TRBV11-2, the J gene TRBJ2-5; 7 bases map to TRBD2. This CDR3 region has 14 residues. Germline CDR1 reads SGHAT; CDR2 reads FQNNGV. The V and J ends lost 4 bases and 1 base, in that order; junction bases with no gene match: 3. The CDR3 protein is CASSWEGSQETQYF. The CDR3 region has the DNA TGTGCCAGCAGCTGGGAGGGGAGCCAAGAGACCCAGTACTTC.

V gene TRBV2 combines with J gene TRBJ1-2, with 12 bases fitting TRBD1. With V trimmed by 9 bases and J by 7 bases, 6 bases remained unmatched. Germline V lookup: CDR1 SNHLY, CDR2 FYNNEI. The CDR3 is 13 amino acids. This chain's CDR3 is CASTRDRGPGYTF. The CDR3 DNA reads TGTGCCAGTACCAGGGACAGGGGGCCTGGCTACACCTTC.

The gene calls are TRBV6-4 and TRBJ1-4; D gene unclear. This CDR3 comprises 15 residues. Trimming left V 8 bases short and J 4 bases short, with 17 bases between. Germline CDR1 and CDR2: MRHNA and SNTAGT. CDR3 sequence reads: CASLYGPAHNEKLFF. DNA of the CDR3: TGTGCCAGCCTATACGGGCCAGCGCATAATGAAAAACTGTTTTTT.

The gene calls are TRBV11-2 and TRBJ1-6; 9 bases are a match to TRBD1. The V and J ends lost 8 bases and 9 bases, in that order; junction bases with no gene match: 14. Germline V gene sequence: CDR1 SGHAT, CDR2 FQNNGV. The CDR3 runs 16 residues. CDR3 loop: CASRPPGTGLASPLHF. The CDR3 DNA reads TGTGCCAGCCGCCCCCCGGGGACAGGGCTTGCTTCACCCCTCCACTTT.

V and J are TRBV5-1 and TRBJ2-7; the D is unclear. Germline V gene lookup returns CDR1 SGHRS and CDR2 YFSETQ. V shed 0 bases and J shed 0 bases, with 7 bases lying between them. The CDR3 extends over 14 amino acids. CDR3 loop: CASSLASSSYEQYF. Written as DNA, the CDR3 is TGCGCCAGCAGCTTGGCGTCGTCCTCCTACGAGCAGTACTTC.

The chain uses TRBV5-6 and TRBJ1-4, with D hard to call. The germline CDR1 and CDR2 sequences are SGHDT and YYEEEE. Trimming took off 1 base at V and 7 bases at J, with 11 bases between the two ends. The CDR3 runs 14 residues. In DNA, the CDR3 is TGTGCCAGCAGCTTGAGTTTGGTAGGTGAAAAACTGTTTTTT. It specifies CASSLSLVGEKLFF. Variable domain in full (rest from reference TRBV5-6 and TRBJ1-4): DAGVTQSPTHLIKTRGQQVTLRCSPKSGHDTVSWYQQALGQGPQFIFQYYEEEERQRGNFPDRFSGHQFPNYSSELNVNALLLGDSALYLCASSLSLVGEKLFFGSGTQLSVL.

V is TRBV5-4 and J is TRBJ2-1; TRBD1 might be the D (7 bases). Deletions cut 4 bases from V and 8 bases from J, with 13 bases between. This CDR3 spans 13 amino acids. CDR1 and CDR2 (germline): SGHNT, YYREEE (reference sequence). In DNA, the CDR3 is TGTGCCAGCAGCGGGGGGACAGACGATGAGCAGTTCTTC. Amino acid sequence: CASSGGTDDEQFF.

The chain uses TRBV6-1 and TRBJ2-4; 11 nucleotides line up with TRBD2. The CDR3 is 18 amino acids. Germline V gene data show CDR1 as MNHNS and CDR2 as SASEGT. V was pared by 2 bases and J by 1 base, with 7 bases of the junction left unmatched. This chain's CDR3 is CASSEPGTSGIAKNIQYF. The CDR3 nucleotides read TGTGCCAGCAGTGAACCCGGGACTAGCGGTATTGCCAAAAACATTCAGTACTTC.